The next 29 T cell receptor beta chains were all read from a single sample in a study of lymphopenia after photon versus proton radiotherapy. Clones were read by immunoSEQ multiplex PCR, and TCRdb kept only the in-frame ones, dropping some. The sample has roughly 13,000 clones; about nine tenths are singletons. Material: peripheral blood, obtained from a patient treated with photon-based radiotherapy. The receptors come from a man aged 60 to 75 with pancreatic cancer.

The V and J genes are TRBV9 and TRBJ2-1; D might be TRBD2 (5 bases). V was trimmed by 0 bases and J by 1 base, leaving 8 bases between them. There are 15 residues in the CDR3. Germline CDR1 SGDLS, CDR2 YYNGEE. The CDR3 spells CASSVARLSYNEQFF. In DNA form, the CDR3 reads TGTGCCAGCAGCGTAGCGAGACTATCCTACAATGAGCAGTTCTTC.

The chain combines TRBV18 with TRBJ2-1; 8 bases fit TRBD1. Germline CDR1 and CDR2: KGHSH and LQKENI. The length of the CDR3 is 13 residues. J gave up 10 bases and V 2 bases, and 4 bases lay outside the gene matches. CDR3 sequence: CASSPVGTGEQFF. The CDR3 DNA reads TGTGCCAGCTCACCAGTTGGGACAGGAGAGCAGTTCTTC. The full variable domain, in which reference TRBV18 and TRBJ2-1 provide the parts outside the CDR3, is NAGVMQNPRHLVRRRGQEARLRCSPMKGHSHVYWYRQLPEEGLKFMVYLQKENIIDESGMPKERFSAEFPKEGPSILRIQQVVRGDSAAYFCASSPVGTGEQFFGPGTRLTVL.

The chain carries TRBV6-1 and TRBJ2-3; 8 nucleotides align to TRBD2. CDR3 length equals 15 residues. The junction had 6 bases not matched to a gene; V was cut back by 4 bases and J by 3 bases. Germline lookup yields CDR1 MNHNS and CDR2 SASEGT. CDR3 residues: CASSVLAGVTDTQYF. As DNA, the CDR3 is TGTGCCAGCAGTGTCCTAGCGGGTGTGACAGATACGCAGTATTTT.

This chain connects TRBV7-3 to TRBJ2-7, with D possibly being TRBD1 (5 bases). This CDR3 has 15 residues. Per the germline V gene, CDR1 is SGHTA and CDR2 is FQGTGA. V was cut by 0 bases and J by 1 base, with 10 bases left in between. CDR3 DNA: TGTGCCAGCAGCTTAACACATGGACATTCCTACGAGCAGTACTTC. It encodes CASSLTHGHSYEQYF.

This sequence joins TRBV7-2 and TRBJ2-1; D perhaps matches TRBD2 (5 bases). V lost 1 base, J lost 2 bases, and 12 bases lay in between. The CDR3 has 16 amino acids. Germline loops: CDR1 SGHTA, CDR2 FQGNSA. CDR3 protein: CASSLVLQRTYNEQFF. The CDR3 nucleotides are TGTGCCAGCAGCTTAGTACTCCAGCGGACCTACAATGAGCAGTTCTTC.

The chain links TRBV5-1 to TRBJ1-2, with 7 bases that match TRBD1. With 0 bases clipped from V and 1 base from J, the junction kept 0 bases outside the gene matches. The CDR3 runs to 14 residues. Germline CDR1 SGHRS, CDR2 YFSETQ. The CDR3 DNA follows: TGCGCCAGCAGCTTGGGGGACAGTAACTATGGCTACACCTTC. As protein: CASSLGDSNYGYTF.

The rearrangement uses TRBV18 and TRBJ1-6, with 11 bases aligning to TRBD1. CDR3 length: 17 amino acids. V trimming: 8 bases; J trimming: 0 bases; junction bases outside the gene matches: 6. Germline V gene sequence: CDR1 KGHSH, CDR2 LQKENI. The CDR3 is CASVPGTGGSYNSPLHF. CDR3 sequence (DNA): TGTGCCAGCGTCCCCGGGACAGGGGGCTCCTATAATTCACCCCTCCACTTT.

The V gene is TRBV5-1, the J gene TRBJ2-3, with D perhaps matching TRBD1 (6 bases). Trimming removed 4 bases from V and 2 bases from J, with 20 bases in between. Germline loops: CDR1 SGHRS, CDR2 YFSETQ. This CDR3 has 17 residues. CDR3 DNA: TGCGCCAGCAGCCCGAGGACCCCCTTGGGACACACAGATACGCAGTATTTT. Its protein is CASSPRTPLGHTDTQYF.

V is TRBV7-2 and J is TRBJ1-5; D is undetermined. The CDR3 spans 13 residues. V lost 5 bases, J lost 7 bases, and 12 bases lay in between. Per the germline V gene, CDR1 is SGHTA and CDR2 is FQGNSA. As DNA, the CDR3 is TGTGCCAGCAGCGTTGGACCCGGGCAGCCCCAGCATTTT. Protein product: CASSVGPGQPQHF. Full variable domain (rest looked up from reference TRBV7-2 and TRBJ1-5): GAGVSQSPSNKVTEKGKDVELRCDPISGHTALYWYRQSLGQGLEFLIYFQGNSAPDKSGLPSDRFSAERTGGSVSTLTIQRTQQEDSAVYLCASSVGPGQPQHFGDGTRLSIL.

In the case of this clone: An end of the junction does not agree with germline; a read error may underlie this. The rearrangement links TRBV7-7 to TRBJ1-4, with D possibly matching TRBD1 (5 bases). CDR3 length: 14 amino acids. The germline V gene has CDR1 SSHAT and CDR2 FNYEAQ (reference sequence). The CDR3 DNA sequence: TGTGCTAGCAGCTTGGCGGGGGACGGGGAAAAACTGTTTTTT. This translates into CASSLAGDGEKLFF.

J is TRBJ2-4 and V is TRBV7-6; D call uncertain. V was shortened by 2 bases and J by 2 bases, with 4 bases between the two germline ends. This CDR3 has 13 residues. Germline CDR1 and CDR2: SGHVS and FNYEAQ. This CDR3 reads CASSLYPKNIQYF. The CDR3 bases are TGTGCCAGCAGCTTATATCCCAAAAACATTCAGTACTTC.

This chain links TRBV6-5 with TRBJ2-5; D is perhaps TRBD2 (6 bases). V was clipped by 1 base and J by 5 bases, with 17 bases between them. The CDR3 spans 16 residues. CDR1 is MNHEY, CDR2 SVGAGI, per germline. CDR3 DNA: TGTGCCAGCAGTTACTTTTGGGACTCCCCAGGGGAGACCCAGTACTTC. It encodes CASSYFWDSPGETQYF.

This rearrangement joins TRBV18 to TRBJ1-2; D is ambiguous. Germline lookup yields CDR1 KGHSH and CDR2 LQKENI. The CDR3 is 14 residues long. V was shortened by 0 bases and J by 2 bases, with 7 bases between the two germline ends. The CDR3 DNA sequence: TGTGCCAGCTCACCACCCTCGGCGAACTATGGCTACACCTTC. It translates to CASSPPSANYGYTF. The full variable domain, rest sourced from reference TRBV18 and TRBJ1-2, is NAGVMQNPRHLVRRRGQEARLRCSPMKGHSHVYWYRQLPEEGLKFMVYLQKENIIDESGMPKERFSAEFPKEGPSILRIQQVVRGDSAAYFCASSPPSANYGYTFGSGTRLTVV.

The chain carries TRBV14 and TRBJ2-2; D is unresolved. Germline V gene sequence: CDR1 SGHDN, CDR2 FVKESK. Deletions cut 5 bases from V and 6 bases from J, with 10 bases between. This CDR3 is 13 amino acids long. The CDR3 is CASSLLDAGELFF. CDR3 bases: TGTGCCAGCAGCTTGCTAGATGCCGGGGAGCTGTTTTTT.

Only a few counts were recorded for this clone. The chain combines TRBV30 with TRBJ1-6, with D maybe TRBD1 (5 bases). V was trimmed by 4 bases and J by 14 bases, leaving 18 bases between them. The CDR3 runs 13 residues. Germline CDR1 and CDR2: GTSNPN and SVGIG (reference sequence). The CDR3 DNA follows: TGTGCCTGGACCCAGAATACACGGGGGGCCCTCCACTTT. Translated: CAWTQNTRGALHF.

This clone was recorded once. In DNA, the CDR3 is TGTGCCAGCAGCTTCTCAGGGGAGCTGTTTTTT. Encoded protein: CASSFSGELFF. This sequence joins TRBV5-6 and TRBJ2-2; D not resolved. The V end lost 2 bases, the J end lost 8 bases, and 4 bases lay between the germline ends. The CDR3 spans 11 residues. CDR1 is SGHDT, CDR2 YYEEEE, per germline. The entire variable domain, with the rest obtained from reference TRBV5-6 and TRBJ2-2, is as follows: DAGVTQSPTHLIKTRGQQVTLRCSPKSGHDTVSWYQQALGQGPQFIFQYYEEEERQRGNFPDRFSGHQFPNYSSELNVNALLLGDSALYLCASSFSGELFFGEGSRLTVL.

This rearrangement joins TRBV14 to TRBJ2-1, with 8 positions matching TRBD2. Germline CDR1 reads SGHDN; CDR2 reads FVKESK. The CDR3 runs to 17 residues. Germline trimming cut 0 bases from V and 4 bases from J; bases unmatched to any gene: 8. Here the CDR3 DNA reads TGTGCCAGCAGCCAAGATGAAGCGGGGGTGGGGTACAATGAGCAGTTCTTC. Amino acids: CASSQDEAGVGYNEQFF.

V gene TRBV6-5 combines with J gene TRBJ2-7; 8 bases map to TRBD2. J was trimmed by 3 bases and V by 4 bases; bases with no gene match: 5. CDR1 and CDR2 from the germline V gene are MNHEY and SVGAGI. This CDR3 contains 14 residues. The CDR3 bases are TGTGCCAGCAGTTCTCAAGCGGGGGTCTACGAGCAGTACTTC. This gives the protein CASSSQAGVYEQYF.

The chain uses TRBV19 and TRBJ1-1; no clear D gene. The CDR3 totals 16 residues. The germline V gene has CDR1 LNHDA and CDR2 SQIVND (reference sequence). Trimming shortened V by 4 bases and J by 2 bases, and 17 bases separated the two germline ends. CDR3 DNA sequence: TGTGCCAGTAGTACCTACCCGGGCAGGCGCAACACTGAAGCTTTCTTT. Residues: CASSTYPGRRNTEAFF.

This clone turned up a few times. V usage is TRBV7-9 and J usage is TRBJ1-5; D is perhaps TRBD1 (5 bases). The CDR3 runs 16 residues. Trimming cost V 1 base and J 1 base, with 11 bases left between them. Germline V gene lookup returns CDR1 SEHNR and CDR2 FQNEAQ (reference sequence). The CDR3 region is CASSLGSGPSNQPQHF. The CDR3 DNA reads TGTGCCAGCAGCTTAGGATCAGGGCCCAGCAATCAGCCCCAGCATTTT. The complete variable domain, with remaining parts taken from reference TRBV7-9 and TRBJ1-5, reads DTGVSQNPRHKITKRGQNVTFRCDPISEHNRLYWYRQTLGQGPEFLTYFQNEAQLEKSRLLSDRFSAERPKGSFSTLEIQRTEQGDSAMYLCASSLGSGPSNQPQHFGDGTRLSIL.

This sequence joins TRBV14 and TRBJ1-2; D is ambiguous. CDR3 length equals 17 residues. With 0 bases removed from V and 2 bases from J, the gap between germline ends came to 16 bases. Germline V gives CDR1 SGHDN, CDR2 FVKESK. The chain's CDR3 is CASSQDWRGRLNYGYTF. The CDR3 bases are TGTGCCAGCAGCCAAGACTGGCGCGGGAGGCTAAACTATGGCTACACCTTC.

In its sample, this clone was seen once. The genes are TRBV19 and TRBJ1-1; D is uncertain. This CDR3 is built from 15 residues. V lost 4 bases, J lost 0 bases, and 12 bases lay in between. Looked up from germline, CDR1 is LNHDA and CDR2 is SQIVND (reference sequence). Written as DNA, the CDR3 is TGTGCCAGTAGTAGGGCAGGAATTATGAACACTGAAGCTTTCTTT. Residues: CASSRAGIMNTEAFF.

This CDR3 reads CASSSVDTIYF. DNA of the CDR3: TGTGCCAGCTCATCGGTCGACACCATATATTTT. V and J are TRBV18 and TRBJ1-3; D remains unclear. The CDR3 contains 11 residues. Between the trimmed V and J ends, which lost 5 bases and 8 bases, there was a span of 7 bases. Germline values: CDR1 KGHSH, CDR2 LQKENI.

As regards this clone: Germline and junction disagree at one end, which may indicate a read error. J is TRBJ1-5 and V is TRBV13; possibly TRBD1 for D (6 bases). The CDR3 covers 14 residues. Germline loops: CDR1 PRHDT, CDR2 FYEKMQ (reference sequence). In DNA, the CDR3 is TGTGCCAGCAGCCGAGGGGGAACCAATCGGCCCCAGCATTTT. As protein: CASSRGGTNRPQHF.

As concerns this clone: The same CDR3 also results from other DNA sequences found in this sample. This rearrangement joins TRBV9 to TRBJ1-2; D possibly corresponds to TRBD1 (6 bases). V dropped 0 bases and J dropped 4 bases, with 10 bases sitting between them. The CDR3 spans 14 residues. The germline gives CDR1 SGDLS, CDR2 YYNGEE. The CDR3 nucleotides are TGTGCCAGCAGCGTAGGGCAGGGGTCCTATGGCTACACCTTC. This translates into CASSVGQGSYGYTF.

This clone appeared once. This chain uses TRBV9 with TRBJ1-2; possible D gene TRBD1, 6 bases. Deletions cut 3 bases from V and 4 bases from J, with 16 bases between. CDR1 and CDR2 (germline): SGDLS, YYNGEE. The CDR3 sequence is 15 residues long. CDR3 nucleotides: TGTGCCAGCAGCGCTCGGGACATTGGAGTCTATGGCTACACCTTC. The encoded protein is CASSARDIGVYGYTF.

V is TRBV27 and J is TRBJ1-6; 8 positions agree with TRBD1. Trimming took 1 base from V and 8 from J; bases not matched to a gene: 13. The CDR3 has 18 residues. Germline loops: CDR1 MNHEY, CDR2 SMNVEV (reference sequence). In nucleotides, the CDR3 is TGTGCCAGCAGTTTATACCCTCTTTCAGGGGGCAGGGATTCACCCCTCCACTTT. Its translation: CASSLYPLSGGRDSPLHF.

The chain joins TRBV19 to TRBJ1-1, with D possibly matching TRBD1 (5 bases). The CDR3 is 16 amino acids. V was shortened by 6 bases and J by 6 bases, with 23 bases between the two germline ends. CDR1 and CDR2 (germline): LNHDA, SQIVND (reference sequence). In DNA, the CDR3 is TGTGCCAGTAGAAAACATACAGGAGGTGAAGGTGCTGAAGCTTTCTTT. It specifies CASRKHTGGEGAEAFF.

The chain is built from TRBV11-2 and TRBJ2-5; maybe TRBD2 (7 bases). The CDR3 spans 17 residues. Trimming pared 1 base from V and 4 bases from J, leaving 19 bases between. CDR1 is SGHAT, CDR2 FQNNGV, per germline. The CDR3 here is CASSLGTGGPRVETQYF. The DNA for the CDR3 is TGTGCCAGCAGCTTAGGTACCGGGGGGCCCCGAGTAGAGACCCAGTACTTC.